The 32 T cell receptor beta chains below were found in one sample sequenced in a study of cytomegalovirus exposure and HLA in healthy donors (TCRdb year 2017). Receptors were amplified or captured by the immunoSEQ multiplex PCR assay. A mixture of 60 forward primers for TCR Vbeta segments and 13 reverse primers for TCR Jbeta segments was used in the multiplex PCR. The table was pulled from immuneACCESS by TCRdb, which kept in-frame rearrangements only. Such tables lose some clones; where checked, under half of the loss comes from unresolved V genes, and the rest has no known cause. This sample's table lists about 91,000 clones. 3.4% of the sample is taken by the ten largest. The specimen was PBMCs. Receptor source: a woman in her 30s in good health and CMV-seronegative.

The chain employs TRBV6-5 and TRBJ1-3; D call uncertain. CDR1 is MNHEY and CDR2 is SVGAGI in the germline V gene. The V end lost 2 bases, the J end lost 1 base, and 6 bases lay between the germline ends. This CDR3 comprises 14 residues. DNA of the CDR3: TGTGCCAGCAGTTACGGGCGTTCTGGAAACACCATATATTTT. Protein sequence: CASSYGRSGNTIYF.

The rearrangement joins TRBV18 to TRBJ1-2; D is possibly TRBD1 (6 bases). CDR1 is KGHSH, CDR2 LQKENI, per germline. The CDR3 runs 14 residues. Trimming stripped 2 bases from V and 5 bases from J, with 12 bases between. The CDR3 loop is CASSPIGGAYGYTF. As DNA, the CDR3 is TGTGCCAGCTCACCAATTGGGGGCGCTTATGGCTACACCTTC.

This chain links TRBV9 with TRBJ2-3; no firm D call. The CDR3 loop spans 13 amino acids. Germline V gene sequence: CDR1 SGDLS, CDR2 YYNGEE. V shed 4 bases and J shed 4 bases, with 10 bases lying between them. The CDR3 loop is CASSTGPADTQYF. CDR3 nucleotides: TGTGCCAGCAGCACCGGTCCCGCAGATACGCAGTATTTT.

V gene TRBV18 combines with J gene TRBJ1-4, with no clear D. This CDR3 has 15 amino acids. Trimming took off 5 bases at V and 5 bases at J, with 15 bases between the two ends. In germline, CDR1 is KGHSH, CDR2 LQKENI. CDR3 loop: CASSDNGPGNEKLFF. The CDR3 nucleotides are TGTGCCAGCTCAGACAACGGACCGGGGAATGAAAAACTGTTTTTT. Full variable domain (missing parts from reference TRBV18 and TRBJ1-4): NAGVMQNPRHLVRRRGQEARLRCSPMKGHSHVYWYRQLPEEGLKFMVYLQKENIIDESGMPKERFSAEFPKEGPSILRIQQVVRGDSAAYFCASSDNGPGNEKLFFGSGTQLSVL.

The rearrangement links TRBV7-6 to TRBJ2-7, with 7 bases fitting TRBD1. V shed 5 bases, J shed 1 base, and the junction held 5 bases outside the gene matches. Per the germline V gene, CDR1 is SGHVS and CDR2 is FNYEAQ. This CDR3 spans 14 amino acids. The CDR3 region has the DNA TGTGCCAGCAGCGAGGGACAGCTTTCCTACGAGCAGTACTTC. This sequence encodes CASSEGQLSYEQYF.

The rearrangement uses TRBV5-5 and TRBJ1-3; D ambiguous. The V gene's germline CDR1 is SGHKS and CDR2 YYEKEE (reference sequence). Trimming took 0 bases from V and 0 from J, leaving 7 bases between them. The CDR3 is made up of 15 amino acids. CDR3 protein: CASSLVTSSGNTIYF. CDR3 bases: TGTGCCAGCAGCTTGGTAACTAGCTCTGGAAACACCATATATTTT.

V and J are TRBV7-2 and TRBJ2-2; 7 positions match TRBD1. Germline CDR1 is SGHTA and CDR2 is FQGNSA. V gave up 5 bases and J gave up 3 bases; unmatched junction bases: 6. The CDR3 contains 15 residues. The CDR3: CASSTTGWDTGELFF. In DNA form, the CDR3 reads TGTGCCAGCAGCACGACAGGGTGGGACACCGGGGAGCTGTTTTTT.

This rearrangement joins TRBV28 to TRBJ1-5; no firm D call. The CDR3 is 15 residues long. Trimming pared 7 bases from V and 9 bases from J, leaving 22 bases between. Germline V gene sequence: CDR1 MDHEN, CDR2 SYDVKM. This chain's CDR3 is CASTQSGPALAPQHF. The CDR3 nucleotides are TGTGCCAGCACTCAAAGCGGTCCCGCGCTTGCGCCCCAGCATTTT.

The J gene is TRBJ1-2, the V gene TRBV19, with 10 bases fitting TRBD1. The germline gives CDR1 LNHDA, CDR2 SQIVND (reference sequence). The CDR3 covers 15 residues. V trimming: 4 bases; J trimming: 3 bases; junction bases outside the gene matches: 5. The CDR3 sequence: CASSTRQGAHYGYTF. CDR3 sequence (DNA): TGTGCCAGTAGTACACGACAGGGGGCCCACTATGGCTACACCTTC.

The rearrangement uses TRBV10-2 and TRBJ2-1; D is undetermined. Trimming left V 5 bases short and J 2 bases short, with 7 bases between. The CDR3 spans 13 residues. In germline, CDR1 is WSHSY, CDR2 SAAADI. The CDR3 nucleotides read TGCGCCAGCAGTTGGGCCGCCTACAATGAGCAGTTCTTC. Translating it yields CASSWAAYNEQFF.

CDR3 amino acids: CASSFEGAGKEKLFF. DNA of the CDR3: TGTGCCAGCAGTTTCGAGGGGGCCGGGAAGGAAAAACTGTTTTTT. The V call is TRBV28, the J call TRBJ1-4; 7 positions agree with TRBD1. V trimming: 3 bases; J trimming: 8 bases; junction bases outside the gene matches: 9. Per germline, CDR1 MDHEN and CDR2 SYDVKM. This CDR3 is 15 amino acids long. Full variable domain (missing parts from reference TRBV28 and TRBJ1-4): DVKVTQSSRYLVKRTGEKVFLECVQDMDHENMFWYRQDPGLGLRLIYFSYDVKMKEKGDIPEGYSVSREKKERFSLILESASTNQTSMYLCASSFEGAGKEKLFFGSGTQLSVL.

This chain uses TRBV5-1 with TRBJ1-5, with D perhaps matching TRBD1 (5 bases). Germline-derived CDR1 and CDR2 are SGHRS and YFSETQ. The CDR3 is 14 amino acids. The V end lost 4 bases, the J end lost 2 bases, and 10 bases lay between the germline ends. The CDR3 DNA is TGCGCCAGCAGCCAGGGCGTTGGCAATCAGCCCCAGCATTTT. It is translated as CASSQGVGNQPQHF.

J is TRBJ2-5 and V is TRBV5-3; tentatively, D is TRBD1 (6 bases). The DNA matches TRBJ2-7 better at its end, which makes the J call doubtful. TRBV5-3 is labeled an ORF, and its function is uncertain. This CDR3 is built from 16 residues. CDR3 bases: TGTGCCAGAAGCCCCAAGGGGGATATTCGCTCCTACGAGCAGTACTTC. Amino acids: CARSPKGDIRSYEQYF.

The chain combines TRBV5-1 with TRBJ2-1; 7 bases fit TRBD1. CDR1 is SGHRS and CDR2 is YFSETQ in the germline V gene. Germline trimming cut 0 bases from V and 9 bases from J; bases unmatched to any gene: 6. The length of the CDR3 is 14 residues. This CDR3 is CASSLDTGEGEQFF. For the CDR3, the DNA is TGCGCCAGCAGCTTGGACACAGGGGAAGGTGAGCAGTTCTTC.

The chain combines TRBV28 with TRBJ1-2; a possible D gene is TRBD1 (5 bases). Per the germline V gene, CDR1 is MDHEN and CDR2 is SYDVKM. This CDR3 is built from 14 residues. V was shortened by 3 bases and J by 7 bases, with 15 bases between the two germline ends. Here the CDR3 reads CASSFTGPTGGYTF. CDR3 in DNA: TGTGCCAGCAGTTTCACAGGCCCTACGGGTGGCTACACCTTC.

The chain employs TRBV7-2 and TRBJ2-7, with 7 bases that match TRBD2. V lost 5 bases and J lost 2; bases outside the gene matches: 9. Germline CDR1 reads SGHTA; CDR2 reads FQGNSA. The CDR3 runs to 15 residues. The CDR3 is CASSPPGREAYEQYF. CDR3 nucleotides: TGTGCCAGCAGCCCTCCGGGGAGGGAGGCCTACGAGCAGTACTTC.

The V call is TRBV10-3, the J call TRBJ2-1; TRBD2 matches 9 bases. With V trimmed by 0 bases and J by 7 bases, 4 bases remained unmatched. Germline V gene lookup returns CDR1 ENHRY and CDR2 SYGVKD. This CDR3 contains 15 residues. The CDR3 sequence is CAISESGGGANEQFF. CDR3 in DNA: TGTGCCATCAGTGAGTCCGGCGGGGGGGCAAATGAGCAGTTCTTC.

The chain has TRBV19 and TRBJ2-1; 7 nucleotides agree with TRBD2. The CDR3 totals 14 residues. Germline-derived CDR1 and CDR2 are LNHDA and SQIVND (reference sequence). The V gene end was trimmed by 6 bases and the J gene end by 3 bases; junction bases not matched to a gene: 5. The DNA of the CDR3 is TGTGCCAGTAGCGGGGGGTACGACTACAATGAGCAGTTCTTC. Translated: CASSGGYDYNEQFF.

The V gene is TRBV6-1, the J gene TRBJ2-7; 10 bases align to TRBD1. The CDR3 spans 15 residues. The germline V gene has CDR1 MNHNS and CDR2 SASEGT. The junction had 5 bases not matched to a gene; V was cut back by 4 bases and J by 2 bases. The CDR3 loop is CASSAGTGVPYEQYF. CDR3 nucleotide sequence: TGTGCCAGCAGTGCCGGGACAGGGGTCCCCTACGAGCAGTACTTC.

This chain uses TRBV5-4 with TRBJ1-4; a weak D match, TRBD1 (5 bases). Germline V gene lookup returns CDR1 SGHNT and CDR2 YYREEE (reference sequence). The CDR3 length is 15 residues. V dropped 4 bases and J dropped 4 bases, with 14 bases sitting between them. The CDR3 sequence: CASSPWEGRNEKLFF. Here the CDR3 DNA reads TGTGCCAGCAGCCCCTGGGAGGGGCGTAATGAAAAACTGTTTTTT.

The gene calls are TRBV6-5 and TRBJ1-2, with TRBD1 matching 10 bases. The V segment lost 2 bases and the J segment 6 bases; nucleotides outside the gene matches: 9. Germline V CDR1 and CDR2: MNHEY, SVGAGI. The CDR3 sequence is 16 residues long. In DNA, the CDR3 is TGTGCCAGCAGTTACCACGACAGGGGGCGCGTTAATGGCTACACCTTC. Translated, it gives CASSYHDRGRVNGYTF.

This sequence joins TRBV2 and TRBJ2-5; the match to TRBD2 covers 8 bases. The length of the CDR3 is 14 residues. V lost 8 bases and J lost 2; bases outside the gene matches: 7. Germline V gene lookup returns CDR1 SNHLY and CDR2 FYNNEI. CDR3 sequence (DNA): TGTGCCAGCTCGCGCCGGGAGGGGCAAGAGACCCAGTACTTC. This translates into CASSRREGQETQYF.

The chain uses TRBV5-1 and TRBJ1-1; 9 bases are a match to TRBD1. The CDR3 runs to 17 residues. The J segment lost 0 bases and the V segment lost 5 bases, leaving 11 bases of the junction unmatched. Germline loops: CDR1 SGHRS, CDR2 YFSETQ. CDR3 sequence: CASRRTGDSLVNTEAFF. The CDR3 coding sequence is TGCGCCAGCAGGCGGACAGGGGACAGTCTAGTGAACACTGAAGCTTTCTTT. Full variable domain (missing parts from reference TRBV5-1 and TRBJ1-1): KAGVTQTPRYLIKTRGQQVTLSCSPISGHRSVSWYQQTPGQGLQFLFEYFSETQRNKGNFPGRFSGRQFSNSRSEMNVSTLELGDSALYLCASRRTGDSLVNTEAFFGQGTRLTVV.

This rearrangement joins TRBV5-8 to TRBJ1-3; 8 bases are shared with TRBD1. Germline V gene lookup returns CDR1 SGHTS and CDR2 YDEGEE. The length of the CDR3 is 18 residues. The V and J ends lost 0 bases and 3 bases, in that order; junction bases with no gene match: 11. CDR3 in amino acids: CASSLVTLRDRRGNTIYF. CDR3 DNA sequence: TGTGCCAGCAGCTTGGTCACCCTCCGGGACAGGCGTGGAAACACCATATATTTT.

The chain recombines TRBV9 with TRBJ1-4; D is unresolved. The CDR3 runs to 15 residues. Germline V gene data show CDR1 as SGDLS and CDR2 as YYNGEE. Trimming stripped 0 bases from V and 5 bases from J, with 11 bases between. The CDR3 nucleotides read TGTGCCAGCAGCGTAGATGGGAGACTGAATGAAAAACTGTTTTTT. Translation: CASSVDGRLNEKLFF.

The chain is built from TRBV6-1 and TRBJ1-2, with 10 bases matching TRBD1. The CDR3 loop spans 15 amino acids. Looked up from germline, CDR1 is MNHNS and CDR2 is SASEGT. Trimming removed 3 bases from V and 4 bases from J; junction bases left unmatched: 5. DNA of the CDR3: TGTGCCAGCAGTGATCCGACAGGGGGCCTCTATGGCTACACCTTC. Its protein is CASSDPTGGLYGYTF.

This rearrangement joins TRBV5-1 to TRBJ2-1, with TRBD2 matching 12 bases. This CDR3 is 17 amino acids long. Germline CDR1 and CDR2: SGHRS and YFSETQ. V was clipped by 3 bases and J by 4 bases; unmatched bases: 8. The CDR3 coding sequence is TGCGCCAGCAGCTCCCTAGCGGGGGGGATCTCATACAATGAGCAGTTCTTC. As protein: CASSSLAGGISYNEQFF. Based on the CDR3 plus reference TRBV5-1 and TRBJ2-1, the full variable domain is KAGVTQTPRYLIKTRGQQVTLSCSPISGHRSVSWYQQTPGQGLQFLFEYFSETQRNKGNFPGRFSGRQFSNSRSEMNVSTLELGDSALYLCASSSLAGGISYNEQFFGPGTRLTVL.

This chain links TRBV28 with TRBJ2-5; weak D call: TRBD2 (6 bases). Trimming removed 7 bases at V and 5 bases at J, with 17 bases between. The CDR3 has 14 residues. Germline V gene data show CDR1 as MDHEN and CDR2 as SYDVKM. The CDR3 coding sequence is TGTGCCAGCACCACGCCCGGGGGTGCGGAGACCCAGTACTTC. Encoded protein: CASTTPGGAETQYF. Together with reference TRBV28 and TRBJ2-5, the CDR3 gives the full variable domain: DVKVTQSSRYLVKRTGEKVFLECVQDMDHENMFWYRQDPGLGLRLIYFSYDVKMKEKGDIPEGYSVSREKKERFSLILESASTNQTSMYLCASTTPGGAETQYFGPGTRLLVL.

This CDR3 reads CASSPTSAGKGWIGPQHF. The CDR3, as DNA: TGCGCCAGCAGCCCAACCAGCGCGGGGAAGGGGTGGATTGGGCCCCAGCATTTT. The chain recombines TRBV4-1 with TRBJ1-5; a weak D match, TRBD1 (5 bases). Per the germline V gene, CDR1 is MGHRA and CDR2 is YSYEKL. The CDR3 sequence is 18 residues long. The V end lost 4 bases, the J end lost 9 bases, and 28 bases lay between the germline ends.

This chain joins TRBV11-2 and TRBJ2-2; maybe TRBD2 (5 bases). The CDR3 contains 17 residues. V lost 5 bases and J 2 bases, leaving 18 bases between the germline ends. Per germline, CDR1 SGHAT and CDR2 FQNNGV. In DNA form, the CDR3 reads TGTGCCAGCAGCCCCCGGAGTCCGGGGTTAAACACCGGGGAGCTGTTTTTT. It codes for CASSPRSPGLNTGELFF. The variable domain in full, completed from reference TRBV11-2 and TRBJ2-2, reads EAGVAQSPRYKIIEKRQSVAFWCNPISGHATLYWYQQILGQGPKLLIQFQNNGVVDDSQLPKDRFSAERLKGVDSTLKIQPAKLEDSAVYLCASSPRSPGLNTGELFFGEGSRLTVL.

This chain joins TRBV28 and TRBJ2-7, with D hard to call. From germline, CDR1 is MDHEN and CDR2 SYDVKM. The length of the CDR3 is 12 residues. Trimming took 3 bases from V and 9 from J, leaving 12 bases between them. In DNA, the CDR3 is TGTGCCAGCAGTTTGCGCCGGTCACGGCAGTACTTC. This sequence encodes CASSLRRSRQYF.

Here the CDR3 reads CSVGGSGTNEQFF. The CDR3 coding sequence is TGCAGCGTTGGCGGTAGCGGGACTAATGAGCAGTTCTTC. This rearrangement joins TRBV29-1 to TRBJ2-1; 8 bases map to TRBD2. In germline, CDR1 is SQVTM, CDR2 ANQGSEA. V was clipped by 4 bases and J by 7 bases; unmatched bases: 6. The CDR3 covers 13 residues.